The next 29 T cell receptor beta chains were all read from a single sample in a study of technical replicates of blood from four donors. Repertoires were generated with immunoSEQ multiplex PCR, while TCRdb's copy carries only in-frame clones and drops some. The top ten clones hold 4.8% of a sample with fewer than 80,000 clones, around 86% of them seen once. The specimen sequenced was PBMCs. These receptors all come from a human donor in good health. Some clones in this sample may be carry-over from other donors' samples.

V and J are TRBV6-5 and TRBJ2-3, with TRBD2 matching 7 bases. The CDR3 covers 15 residues. The V gene's germline CDR1 is MNHEY and CDR2 SVGAGI. Germline trimming cut 0 bases from V and 6 bases from J; bases unmatched to any gene: 6. CDR3 coding DNA: TGTGCCAGCAGTTACTCCGGTCGGGGAGGGGATACGCAGTATTTT. It specifies CASSYSGRGGDTQYF.

The chain joins TRBV6-1 to TRBJ1-2; the D gene is possibly TRBD1 (5 bases). CDR1 is MNHNS and CDR2 is SASEGT in the germline V gene. V was shortened by 8 bases and J by 4 bases, with 14 bases between the two germline ends. The CDR3 runs to 13 residues. CDR3 sequence reads: CASLGAYSYGYTF. As DNA, the CDR3 is TGTGCCAGCCTTGGGGCTTATTCCTATGGCTACACCTTC.

V and J are TRBV29-1 and TRBJ2-7, with D tentatively TRBD2 (6 bases). CDR3 length equals 12 residues. The germline CDR1 and CDR2 sequences are SQVTM and ANQGSEA. V dropped 4 bases and J dropped 2 bases, with 9 bases sitting between them. CDR3: CSVGGETYEQYF. In DNA form, the CDR3 reads TGCAGCGTTGGGGGGGAGACCTACGAGCAGTACTTC.

The chain recombines TRBV11-2 with TRBJ1-3; D possibly corresponds to TRBD1 (6 bases). The CDR3 is made up of 17 amino acids. The V gene lost 6 bases and the J gene lost 1 base, with 19 bases spanning the gap. CDR1 and CDR2 from the germline V gene are SGHAT and FQNNGV. The CDR3 region is CASRPTSGTMSGNTIYF. The DNA for the CDR3 is TGTGCCAGCAGACCGACTTCCGGGACAATGTCTGGAAACACCATATATTTT.

This chain joins TRBV19 and TRBJ1-5; maybe TRBD1 (6 bases). This CDR3 contains 14 residues. Germline V lookup: CDR1 LNHDA, CDR2 SQIVND (reference sequence). Deletions cut 2 bases from V and 5 bases from J, with 10 bases between. The CDR3 DNA follows: TGTGCCAGTAGTATATCAGGGGCGGATCAGCCCCAGCATTTT. Translated, it gives CASSISGADQPQHF.

J is TRBJ2-2 and V is TRBV5-1; 8 nucleotides match TRBD2. CDR1 is SGHRS and CDR2 is YFSETQ in the germline V gene. The CDR3 contains 15 residues. J was trimmed by 2 bases and V by 3 bases; bases with no gene match: 3. The CDR3 reads CASSSGLGNTGELFF. In DNA form, the CDR3 reads TGCGCCAGCAGCTCGGGACTAGGTAACACCGGGGAGCTGTTTTTT.

This chain joins TRBV29-1 and TRBJ2-7; 9 nucleotides match TRBD1. V trimming: 7 bases; J trimming: 7 bases; junction bases outside the gene matches: 11. Germline assignment: CDR1 SQVTM and CDR2 ANQGSEA. This CDR3 has 13 amino acids. The CDR3, as DNA: TGCAGCGCTAGACAGGGGGTCACGAGGGAGCAGTACTTC. It translates to CSARQGVTREQYF.

V is TRBV4-2 and J is TRBJ1-5; 11 positions match TRBD1. Germline assignment: CDR1 LGHNA and CDR2 YNFKEQ. The V segment lost 4 bases and the J segment 7 bases; nucleotides outside the gene matches: 6. CDR3 length: 15 residues. The CDR3 DNA follows: TGTGCCAGCAGCCGATTGGGGACAGGGGGACAGCCCCAGCATTTT. Translation: CASSRLGTGGQPQHF.

The rearrangement links TRBV19 to TRBJ1-1; D not resolved. Germline V lookup: CDR1 LNHDA, CDR2 SQIVND (reference sequence). CDR3 length: 14 amino acids. Trimming stripped 3 bases from V and 4 bases from J, with 12 bases between. Here the CDR3 reads CASSIGGGTTEAFF. CDR3 in DNA: TGTGCCAGTAGTATTGGAGGCGGAACCACTGAAGCTTTCTTT.

The gene calls are TRBV4-3 and TRBJ2-2; D is unresolved. The germline CDR1 and CDR2 sequences are LGHNA and YSLEER. V was clipped by 3 bases and J by 2 bases, with 7 bases between them. The CDR3 is made up of 14 amino acids. CDR3 nucleotide sequence: TGCGCCAGCAGCCACACAAGAAACACCGGGGAGCTGTTTTTT. Protein sequence: CASSHTRNTGELFF.

V usage is TRBV6-5 and J usage is TRBJ1-2, with TRBD1 matching over 9 bases. Germline loops: CDR1 MNHEY, CDR2 SVGAGI. The V gene end was trimmed by 5 bases and the J gene end by 4 bases; junction bases not matched to a gene: 8. This CDR3 is built from 15 residues. The CDR3 protein is CASSTLTGGGYGYTF. The CDR3 DNA reads TGTGCCAGCAGTACATTAACAGGGGGCGGCTATGGCTACACCTTC.

The chain couples TRBV7-8 to TRBJ1-5, with D perhaps matching TRBD1 (5 bases). This CDR3 comprises 13 residues. Trimming took off 5 bases at V and 5 bases at J, with 10 bases between the two ends. Per germline, CDR1 SGHVS and CDR2 FQNEAQ. CDR3 nucleotides: TGTGCCAGCAGCAGTGACAGAGATCAGCCCCAGCATTTT. It is translated as CASSSDRDQPQHF. Looking up the rest from reference TRBV7-8 and TRBJ1-5 gives the full variable domain: GAGVSQSPRYKVAKRGQDVALRCDPISGHVSLFWYQQALGQGPEFLTYFQNEAQLDKSGLPSDRFFAERPEGSVSTLKIQRTQQEDSAVYLCASSSDRDQPQHFGDGTRLSIL.

A few counts support this clone. The chain carries TRBV5-1 and TRBJ2-4; no reliable D call. Germline lookup yields CDR1 SGHRS and CDR2 YFSETQ. The CDR3 length is 16 residues. Between the trimmed V and J ends, which lost 4 bases and 8 bases, there was a span of 22 bases. DNA for the CDR3: TGCGCCAGCAGCCCAGGATCACCACAATTAGGTCACATTCAGTACTTC. It codes for CASSPGSPQLGHIQYF.

The rearrangement uses TRBV5-4 and TRBJ1-1; D possibly corresponds to TRBD1 (5 bases). Germline loops: CDR1 SGHNT, CDR2 YYREEE (reference sequence). The CDR3 has 13 amino acids. V was pared by 4 bases and J by 10 bases, with 17 bases between. The CDR3 loop reads CASSVGQSGGAFF. CDR3 DNA: TGTGCCAGCAGCGTAGGACAATCCGGGGGAGCTTTCTTT.

CDR3 nucleotide sequence: TGCGCCAGCAGATTCGGGGGGACTACGGCCACAGATACGCAGTATTTT. It yields the protein CASRFGGTTATDTQYF. The chain joins TRBV10-2 to TRBJ2-3, with TRBD2 matching over 7 bases. Germline trimming cut 6 bases from V and 2 bases from J; bases unmatched to any gene: 11. The CDR3 sequence is 16 residues long. CDR1 and CDR2 (germline): WSHSY, SAAADI.

The rearrangement joins TRBV11-2 to TRBJ2-2; 13 nucleotides agree with TRBD2. The CDR3 spans 15 residues. Germline V lookup: CDR1 SGHAT, CDR2 FQNNGV. The V and J ends lost 5 bases and 8 bases, in that order; junction bases with no gene match: 5. The CDR3 spells CASSPGTSGEGELFF. The DNA of the CDR3 is TGTGCCAGCAGCCCCGGGACTAGCGGGGAAGGGGAGCTGTTTTTT.

The chain couples TRBV29-1 to TRBJ1-2; 7 bases match TRBD1. The J segment lost 6 bases and the V segment lost 7 bases, leaving 5 bases of the junction unmatched. Germline V CDR1 and CDR2: SQVTM, ANQGSEA. The CDR3 sequence is 11 residues long. The CDR3 loop is CSGGGPHGYTF. CDR3 bases: TGCAGCGGAGGGGGCCCCCATGGCTACACCTTC.

The J gene is TRBJ2-7, the V gene TRBV7-6, with D uncertain. This CDR3 has 12 amino acids. Germline values: CDR1 SGHVS, CDR2 FNYEAQ. Trimming pared 1 base from V and 6 bases from J, leaving 7 bases between. CDR3: CASSLDSGEQYF. Written as DNA, the CDR3 is TGTGCCAGCAGCTTAGATTCCGGCGAGCAGTACTTC.

The CDR3 is CASRDRAHNEQFF. DNA of the CDR3: TGTGCCAGCAGGGACAGGGCCCACAATGAGCAGTTCTTC. This chain connects TRBV7-8 to TRBJ2-1, with TRBD1 matching 8 bases. The germline V gene encodes CDR1 SGHVS and CDR2 FQNEAQ. With V trimmed by 6 bases and J by 5 bases, 3 bases remained unmatched. This CDR3 has 13 amino acids.

This chain connects TRBV5-4 to TRBJ2-7; TRBD2 matches 7 bases. This CDR3 is built from 15 residues. The V gene's germline CDR1 is SGHNT and CDR2 YYREEE (reference sequence). Losses at the gene ends were 4 bases for V and 8 bases for J; bases not matched to a gene: 15. CDR3 sequence reads: CASSDSRGRAHQQYF. In nucleotides, the CDR3 is TGTGCCAGCAGCGATTCTAGAGGGAGGGCCCACCAGCAGTACTTC.

This sequence joins TRBV7-2 and TRBJ2-3; D is unresolved. CDR1 is SGHTA, CDR2 FQGNSA, per germline. V was cut by 1 base and J by 1 base, with 3 bases left in between. The CDR3 sequence is 13 residues long. CDR3 residues: CASSLVGTDTQYF. CDR3 coding DNA: TGTGCCAGCAGCTTAGTAGGCACAGATACGCAGTATTTT.

The chain has TRBV4-3 and TRBJ1-2; D is perhaps TRBD1 (5 bases). With 0 bases removed from V and 4 bases from J, the gap between germline ends came to 9 bases. Germline CDR1 reads LGHNA; CDR2 reads YSLEER. The length of the CDR3 is 14 residues. CDR3 amino acids: CASSQEQAGYGYTF. DNA of the CDR3: TGCGCCAGCAGCCAAGAACAGGCCGGCTATGGCTACACCTTC.

The chain recombines TRBV9 with TRBJ2-3; 8 bases are a match to TRBD2. V shed 3 bases, J shed 4 bases, and the junction held 7 bases outside the gene matches. This CDR3 has 15 residues. From germline, CDR1 is SGDLS and CDR2 YYNGEE. CDR3: CASSAAGTRADTQYF. The CDR3 DNA reads TGTGCCAGCAGCGCGGCCGGGACTAGGGCAGATACGCAGTATTTT.

The rearrangement links TRBV25-1 to TRBJ1-6; D remains ambiguous. V lost 2 bases and J 9 bases, leaving 11 bases between the germline ends. Looked up from germline, CDR1 is MGHDK and CDR2 is SYGVNS. This CDR3 has 14 residues. The CDR3 protein is CASSEAVRISPLHF. The CDR3 coding sequence is TGTGCCAGCAGTGAAGCGGTCAGAATTTCACCCCTCCACTTT.

The chain combines TRBV4-2 with TRBJ2-1, with D tentatively TRBD2 (5 bases). The CDR3 totals 17 residues. Trimming took off 1 base at V and 1 base at J, with 14 bases between the two ends. Germline V CDR1 and CDR2: LGHNA, YNFKEQ. CDR3 nucleotides: TGTGCCAGCAGCCAAGGTTCGGGAATTACATCCTACAATGAGCAGTTCTTC. This gives the protein CASSQGSGITSYNEQFF.

The rearrangement uses TRBV7-3 and TRBJ1-1; D is uncertain. This CDR3 is built from 13 residues. Trimming took 6 bases from V and 1 from J, leaving 9 bases between them. Germline-derived CDR1 and CDR2 are SGHTA and FQGTGA. CDR3 coding DNA: TGTGCCAGCAGTATTCTATCGAACACTGAAGCTTTCTTT. As protein: CASSILSNTEAFF.

The rearrangement uses TRBV10-2 and TRBJ1-5; D uncertain. The V end was cut by 10 bases, the J end by 0 bases, with 10 bases between. The CDR3 loop spans 13 amino acids. Germline CDR1 reads WSHSY; CDR2 reads SAAADI. As DNA, the CDR3 is TGCGCCACCATGACAAGTAGCAATCAGCCCCAGCATTTT. This codes for CATMTSSNQPQHF.

V gene TRBV5-4 combines with J gene TRBJ2-3; 12 nucleotides line up with TRBD2. Losses at the gene ends were 1 base for V and 8 bases for J; bases not matched to a gene: 8. The CDR3 covers 16 residues. Germline values: CDR1 SGHNT, CDR2 YYREEE (reference sequence). The CDR3 DNA is TGTGCCAGCAGCTTGCCACTAGCGGGGGGTACTACTACGCAGTATTTT. Its translation is CASSLPLAGGTTTQYF.

The chain couples TRBV7-9 to TRBJ2-3, with D perhaps TRBD2 (6 bases). Germline values: CDR1 SEHNR, CDR2 FQNEAQ (reference sequence). V lost 5 bases, J lost 3 bases, and 18 bases lay in between. The CDR3 runs to 16 residues. CDR3 in DNA: TGTGCCAGCAGCCCAGCCCGACGGGAGAATACAGATACGCAGTATTTT. The encoded protein is CASSPARRENTDTQYF.